This TCR beta chain appears in the sequencing data of a study of response to subunit inactivated influenza vaccine. Comment on this clonotype: What it binds is unknown.

TCRdb redid the calling of the RT-PCR reads with MiXCR, one entry per CDR3 protein. The sample consists of under 950,000 distinct CDR3 sequences, 21% of them appearing once. General observations from the study: Authors proposed each seasonal influenza vaccination draws in few new T cells.

The input for sequencing was PBMCs from blood, taken roughly 5 days after vaccination. This receptor was taken from a middle-aged man who received an inactivated influenza vaccine.

CDR3 region: CASSLVRDRGYEQYF. The CDR3 bases are TGTGCCAGCAGCTTAGTAAGGGACAGAGGATACGAGCAGTACTTC. This chain joins TRBV7-9 and TRBJ2-7, with 7 bases identical to TRBD1. Per the germline V gene, CDR1 is SEHNR and CDR2 is FQNEAQ (reference sequence). V trimming: 1 base; J trimming: 4 bases; junction bases outside the gene matches: 7. The CDR3 loop spans 15 amino acids.